The TCR beta chain under discussion was sequenced for a study of blood T cell repertoires in COVID-19. The data were produced by immunoSEQ multiplex PCR, yet TCRdb's version contains in-frame clones alone and is incomplete. Among 300,000 or so clones listed, around nine tenths were seen once. V was clipped by 3 bases and J by 3 bases; unmatched bases: 2. The CDR3 extends over 13 amino acids. Germline V gene data show CDR1 as DFQATT and CDR2 as SNEGSKA (reference sequence). Sequenced: peripheral blood. This receptor was obtained from a man aged 65-85 years with acute or convalescent COVID-19. The V and J genes are TRBV20-1 and TRBJ2-7; 10 nucleotides agree with TRBD1. The CDR3 region has the DNA TGCAGTGCTAGTAGGGACAGGGGCTACGAGCAGTACTTC. Encoded protein: CSASRDRGYEQYF.